This TCR beta chain was retrieved from a study of shared clonotypes between healthy human individuals. Donation came from healthy HIV-negative adults that had no recent acute infections or vaccinations. The genomic DNA of each subset was split evenly across several immunoSEQ plates. TCRdb's copy holds only in-frame clones and misses some; the assay was immunoSEQ multiplex PCR. The sample lists approximately 2.5 million clones, roughly nine tenths seen once, with about 0.13% in the top ten. CDR1 and CDR2 from the germline V gene are MGHRA and YSYEKL. V was clipped by 0 bases and J by 0 bases, with 9 bases between them. The CDR3 has 16 amino acids. Only one count was recorded for this clone.

This TCR came from a man between 18 and 35 years old in good health. The sequencing input was naive CD4+ T cells sorted from blood. Subset noted: CD45RA+ positively selected. The V and J genes are TRBV4-1 and TRBJ1-3; D is unclear. The CDR3 spells CASSQDPIGSGNTIYF. The CDR3 DNA sequence: TGCGCCAGCAGCCAAGATCCAATAGGCTCTGGAAACACCATATATTTT.